These T cell receptor beta chains were read from a single sample in a study of cytomegalovirus exposure and HLA in healthy donors. Repertoires were generated with immunoSEQ multiplex PCR, while TCRdb's copy carries only in-frame clones and drops some. Counted here are 150,000 to 200,000 clones, around four fifths occurring once; the ten biggest clones make up around 1.3%. The sequenced sample was PBMCs. These receptors originate from a woman in her forties or fifties in good health and CMV-seronegative. Each CDR3 is given with its conserved first and last residue. The D gene is left open where the match is weak. Some rows have no size entry. The others give once, few or many, or a class for an expanded clone.

j_call cdr3_length v_call clone_size d_call cdr3_aa cdr3_nt
TRBJ2-7 13 TRBV28 once TRBD1 CASTHGQGYEQYF TGTGCCAGCACTCACGGACAGGGATACGAGCAGTACTTC
TRBJ2-6 16 TRBV28 few NA CASTKRRVAGANVLTF TGTGCCAGCACTAAGAGGCGGGTAGCTGGGGCCAACGTCCTGACTTTC
TRBJ2-3 16 TRBV10-1 once TRBD1 CASSESSGGGTDTQYF TGCGCCAGCAGTGAGTCTTCAGGGGGAGGCACAGATACGCAGTATTTT
TRBJ2-5 13 TRBV5-1 NA NA CASSLDNQETQYF TGCGCCAGCAGCTTGGATAACCAAGAGACCCAGTACTTC
TRBJ1-5 15 TRBV18 NA TRBD1 CASSQTTGSNQPQHF TGTGCCAGCTCACAAACGACAGGGAGCAATCAGCCCCAGCATTTT
TRBJ2-7 12 TRBV19 NA NA CASSGLRYEQYF TGTGCCAGTAGTGGACTCCGCTACGAGCAGTACTTC
TRBJ2-4 17 TRBV27 NA TRBD2 CASSSGGNNLAKNIQYF TGTGCCAGCAGTTCGGGGGGTAATAATCTAGCCAAAAACATTCAGTACTTC
TRBJ2-7 14 TRBV5-1 once TRBD2 CASSRDLAAGEQYF TGCGCCAGCAGTAGGGATCTAGCGGCAGGAGAGCAGTACTTC
TRBJ2-7 15 TRBV28 NA TRBD1 CASRPPRTGVYEQYF TGTGCCAGCAGACCACCCAGGACAGGGGTCTACGAGCAGTACTTC
TRBJ2-1 13 TRBV29-1 NA NA CSGTKNLYNEQFF TGCAGCGGCACAAAGAATTTGTACAATGAGCAGTTCTTC
TRBJ2-1 14 TRBV5-1 NA TRBD2 CASSASGAYNEQFF TGCGCCAGCAGCGCTAGCGGCGCCTACAATGAGCAGTTCTTC
TRBJ1-5 14 TRBV5-1 NA NA CASSLGQPNQPQHF TGCGCCAGCAGCTTGGGACAGCCCAATCAGCCCCAGCATTTT
TRBJ2-1 13 TRBV7-6 NA NA CASSPSFYNEQFF TGTGCCAGCAGCCCCTCGTTCTACAATGAGCAGTTCTTC
TRBJ1-4 14 TRBV30 once NA CAWSWNAGAEKLFF TGTGCCTGGAGTTGGAATGCGGGCGCTGAAAAACTGTTTTTT
TRBJ2-7 13 TRBV6-5 NA TRBD1 CASRVQGVYEQYF TGTGCCAGCAGGGTACAGGGGGTCTACGAGCAGTACTTC
TRBJ1-3 14 TRBV10-3 NA NA CAISPQSSGNTIYF TGTGCCATCAGCCCACAGAGCTCTGGAAACACCATATATTTT
TRBJ1-5 16 TRBV7-2 NA TRBD1 CASSSRTGGGYQPQHF TGTGCCAGCAGCTCCCGAACAGGGGGGGGCTATCAGCCCCAGCATTTT
TRBJ2-5 13 TRBV27 once NA CASSPGPRQTQYF TGTGCCAGCAGTCCCGGTCCTAGGCAGACCCAGTACTTC
TRBJ2-7 17 TRBV7-2 NA TRBD2 CASSLETSGSDYYEQYF TGTGCCAGCAGCTTAGAGACTAGCGGGAGCGACTACTACGAGCAGTACTTC
TRBJ2-7 14 TRBV5-1 NA NA CASSLSVGAGEQYF TGCGCCAGCAGCTTGTCGGTGGGCGCGGGGGAGCAGTACTTC